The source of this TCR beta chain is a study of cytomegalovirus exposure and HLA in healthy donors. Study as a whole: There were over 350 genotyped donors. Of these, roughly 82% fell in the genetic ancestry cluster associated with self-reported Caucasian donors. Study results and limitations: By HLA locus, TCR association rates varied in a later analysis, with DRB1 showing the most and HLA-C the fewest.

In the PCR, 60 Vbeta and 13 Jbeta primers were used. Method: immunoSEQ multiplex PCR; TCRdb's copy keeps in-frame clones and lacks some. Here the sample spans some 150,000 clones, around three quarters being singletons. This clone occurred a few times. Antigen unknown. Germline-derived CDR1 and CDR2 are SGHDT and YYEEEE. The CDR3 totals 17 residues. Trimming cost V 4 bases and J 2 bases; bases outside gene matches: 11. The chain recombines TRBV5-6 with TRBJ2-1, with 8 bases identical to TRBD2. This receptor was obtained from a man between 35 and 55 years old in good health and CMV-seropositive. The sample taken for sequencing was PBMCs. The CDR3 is CASSRAGGGYPYNEQFF. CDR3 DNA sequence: TGTGCCAGCAGCCGGGCGGGGGGCGGCTACCCCTACAATGAGCAGTTCTTC.